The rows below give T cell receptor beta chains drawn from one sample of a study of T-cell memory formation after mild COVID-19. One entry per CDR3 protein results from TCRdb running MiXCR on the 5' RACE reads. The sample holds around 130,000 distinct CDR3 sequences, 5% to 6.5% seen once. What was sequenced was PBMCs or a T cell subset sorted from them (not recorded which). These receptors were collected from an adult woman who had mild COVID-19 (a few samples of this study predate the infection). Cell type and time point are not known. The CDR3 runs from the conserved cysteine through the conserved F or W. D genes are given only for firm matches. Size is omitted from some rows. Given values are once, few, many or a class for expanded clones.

CDR3aa: CSAPGGGSYNSPLHF
CDR3nt: TGCAGTGCCCCGGGCGGGGGCTCCTATAATTCACCCCTCCACTTT
d_gene: .
abundance: many
j_gene: TRBJ1-6
len: 15
v_gene: TRBV20-1

CDR3aa: CASSQDLSRGHYGYTF
CDR3nt: TGCGCCAGCAGCCAAGATCTTAGCAGGGGGCACTATGGCTACACCTTC
d_gene: TRBD1
abundance: .
j_gene: TRBJ1-2
len: 16
v_gene: TRBV4-1

CDR3aa: CASSVGQGSDTQYF
CDR3nt: TGCGCCAGCAGCGTAGGACAGGGTTCAGATACGCAGTATTTT
d_gene: TRBD1
abundance: many
j_gene: TRBJ2-3
len: 14
v_gene: TRBV5-1

CDR3aa: CASSQGDGDYGYTF
CDR3nt: TGCGCCAGCAGCCAAGGGGACGGAGACTATGGCTACACCTTC
d_gene: .
abundance: few
j_gene: TRBJ1-2
len: 14
v_gene: TRBV4-3

CDR3aa: CASSLYPGTGNQPQHF
CDR3nt: TGTGCCAGTAGTCTTTACCCCGGGACAGGGAATCAGCCCCAGCATTTT
d_gene: TRBD1
abundance: few
j_gene: TRBJ1-5
len: 16
v_gene: TRBV19

CDR3aa: CSAYTGAYEQYF
CDR3nt: TGCAGTGCCTATACAGGGGCCTACGAGCAGTACTTC
d_gene: TRBD1
abundance: .
j_gene: TRBJ2-7
len: 12
v_gene: TRBV20-1

CDR3aa: CASSLARGTSTDTQYF
CDR3nt: TGCGCCAGCAGCTTAGCACGGGGAACTAGCACAGATACGCAGTATTTT
d_gene: .
abundance: few
j_gene: TRBJ2-3
len: 16
v_gene: TRBV5-1

CDR3aa: CASSLARQRSTDTQYF
CDR3nt: TGTGCCAGCAGCTTGGCCCGGCAGAGAAGCACAGATACGCAGTATTTT
d_gene: .
abundance: many
j_gene: TRBJ2-3
len: 16
v_gene: TRBV5-6

CDR3aa: CAWSGRGPYNEQFF
CDR3nt: TGTGCCTGGAGTGGGAGGGGACCCTACAATGAGCAGTTCTTC
d_gene: .
abundance: few
j_gene: TRBJ2-1
len: 14
v_gene: TRBV30

CDR3aa: CASSLALHDTEAFF
CDR3nt: TGTGCCAGCAGCTTAGCGCTCCACGACACTGAAGCTTTCTTT
d_gene: .
abundance: .
j_gene: TRBJ1-1
len: 14
v_gene: TRBV7-9

CDR3aa: CASSQGRTEQYF
CDR3nt: TGTGCCAGCAGTCAGGGGAGAACCGAGCAGTACTTC
d_gene: .
abundance: .
j_gene: TRBJ2-7
len: 12
v_gene: TRBV6-2/TRBV6-3

CDR3aa: CATSDVGYTKDTQYF
CDR3nt: TGTGCCACCAGTGATGTGGGATACACAAAAGATACGCAGTATTTT
d_gene: .
abundance: few
j_gene: TRBJ2-3
len: 15
v_gene: TRBV24-1

CDR3aa: CASSQSLTDTQYF
CDR3nt: TGTGCCAGTAGTCAGTCCCTAACAGATACGCAGTATTTT
d_gene: .
abundance: many
j_gene: TRBJ2-3
len: 13
v_gene: TRBV19

CDR3aa: CASSFPGQGIYEQYF
CDR3nt: TGTGCCAGCAGTTTCCCGGGACAGGGGATCTACGAGCAGTACTTC
d_gene: TRBD1
abundance: .
j_gene: TRBJ2-7
len: 15
v_gene: TRBV12-3/TRBV12-4

CDR3aa: CSASPGTGGQETQYF
CDR3nt: TGCAGTGCTAGTCCCGGGACAGGGGGCCAAGAGACCCAGTACTTC
d_gene: TRBD1
abundance: .
j_gene: TRBJ2-5
len: 15
v_gene: TRBV20-1

CDR3aa: CASSIVLSGGRKTQYF
CDR3nt: TGCGCCAGCAGCATCGTCCTTAGCGGGGGGCGCAAGACCCAGTACTTC
d_gene: TRBD2
abundance: .
j_gene: TRBJ2-5
len: 16
v_gene: TRBV5-1

CDR3aa: CASSQDLRIRQGTYGYTF
CDR3nt: TGCGCCAGCAGCCAAGATCTCCGCATCCGACAGGGAACCTATGGCTACACCTTC
d_gene: TRBD1
abundance: many
j_gene: TRBJ1-2
len: 18
v_gene: TRBV4-3

CDR3aa: CASVWASGGSTDTQYF
CDR3nt: TGTGCCAGCGTATGGGCTAGCGGTGGAAGCACAGATACGCAGTATTTT
d_gene: TRBD2
abundance: .
j_gene: TRBJ2-3
len: 16
v_gene: TRBV6-2/TRBV6-3

CDR3aa: CASSAGQGRSPLHF
CDR3nt: TGTGCCAGCTCCGCGGGACAGGGACGCTCACCCCTCCACTTT
d_gene: TRBD1
abundance: .
j_gene: TRBJ1-6
len: 14
v_gene: TRBV18

CDR3aa: CASSPDPGLAAEQYF
CDR3nt: TGCGCCAGCAGTCCGGATCCGGGACTAGCGGCCGAGCAGTACTTC
d_gene: TRBD2
abundance: many
j_gene: TRBJ2-7
len: 15
v_gene: TRBV5-1

CDR3aa: CASSYGTGRYEQYF
CDR3nt: TGTGCCAGCAGCTATGGCACAGGGAGGTACGAGCAGTACTTC
d_gene: .
abundance: many
j_gene: TRBJ2-7
len: 14
v_gene: TRBV7-6

CDR3aa: CASSIAGTGYNEQFF
CDR3nt: TGTGCCAGCAGTATAGCCGGGACAGGCTACAATGAGCAGTTCTTC
d_gene: TRBD1
abundance: many
j_gene: TRBJ2-1
len: 15
v_gene: TRBV12-3/TRBV12-4

CDR3aa: CASSQDGLAKNIQYF
CDR3nt: TGCGCCAGCAGCCAAGACGGGCTAGCCAAAAACATTCAGTACTTC
d_gene: .
abundance: few
j_gene: TRBJ2-4
len: 15
v_gene: TRBV4-3

CDR3aa: CASSAAGRLNTEAFF
CDR3nt: TGTGCCAGCAGCGCCGCTGGGAGGTTGAACACTGAAGCTTTCTTT
d_gene: .
abundance: .
j_gene: TRBJ1-1
len: 15
v_gene: TRBV7-6

CDR3aa: CASSLDLATDTQYF
CDR3nt: TGCGCCAGCAGCTTGGATTTGGCCACAGATACGCAGTATTTT
d_gene: .
abundance: .
j_gene: TRBJ2-3
len: 14
v_gene: TRBV5-1

CDR3aa: CASSPRLNTEAFF
CDR3nt: TGTGCCAGCAGCCCTAGATTGAACACTGAAGCTTTCTTT
d_gene: .
abundance: many
j_gene: TRBJ1-1
len: 13
v_gene: TRBV7-2

CDR3aa: CASWHPSTDTQYF
CDR3nt: TGTGCAAGCTGGCACCCTAGCACAGATACGCAGTATTTT
d_gene: .
abundance: .
j_gene: TRBJ2-3
len: 13
v_gene: TRBV12-2

CDR3aa: CASSLAGTVGETQYF
CDR3nt: TGTGCCAGCAGTTTAGCGGGGACGGTTGGGGAGACCCAGTACTTC
d_gene: .
abundance: .
j_gene: TRBJ2-5
len: 15
v_gene: TRBV12-3/TRBV12-4

CDR3aa: CASSQDWGGTEQYF
CDR3nt: TGTGCCAGCAGCCAAGATTGGGGGGGAACGGAGCAGTACTTC
d_gene: TRBD2
abundance: few
j_gene: TRBJ2-7
len: 14
v_gene: TRBV3-1

CDR3aa: CASSPTQGFGANVLTF
CDR3nt: TGTGCCAGCTCACCAACACAGGGTTTCGGGGCCAACGTCCTGACTTTC
d_gene: .
abundance: few
j_gene: TRBJ2-6
len: 16
v_gene: TRBV18

CDR3aa: CASRHIGAGRGKLFF
CDR3nt: TGCGCCAGCAGACACATAGGGGCGGGGAGGGGAAAACTGTTTTTT
d_gene: .
abundance: few
j_gene: TRBJ1-4
len: 15
v_gene: TRBV4-1

CDR3aa: CAISEWEPGQASGNTIYF
CDR3nt: TGTGCCATCAGTGAGTGGGAACCGGGACAGGCCTCTGGAAACACCATATATTTT
d_gene: TRBD1
abundance: many
j_gene: TRBJ1-3
len: 18
v_gene: TRBV10-3

CDR3aa: CASSLGQGAQPQHF
CDR3nt: TGTGCCAGCAGCTTAGGACAGGGGGCTCAGCCCCAGCATTTT
d_gene: TRBD1
abundance: few
j_gene: TRBJ1-5
len: 14
v_gene: TRBV7-2

CDR3aa: CASSPSGQAGNTIYF
CDR3nt: TGTGCCAGCAGCCCTAGTGGGCAGGCTGGAAACACCATATATTTT
d_gene: .
abundance: .
j_gene: TRBJ1-3
len: 15
v_gene: TRBV7-2

CDR3aa: CASSPPQLAKNIQYF
CDR3nt: TGTGCCAGCAGTCCACCACAGCTAGCCAAAAACATTCAGTACTTC
d_gene: .
abundance: many
j_gene: TRBJ2-4
len: 15
v_gene: TRBV12-3/TRBV12-4

CDR3aa: CASSVGGRPGNTIYF
CDR3nt: TGTGCCAGCAGCGTCGGGGGGCGACCTGGAAACACCATATATTTT
d_gene: .
abundance: .
j_gene: TRBJ1-3
len: 15
v_gene: TRBV9

CDR3aa: CASTTRQGSYEQYF
CDR3nt: TGTGCCAGCACCACACGACAGGGATCCTACGAGCAGTACTTC
d_gene: TRBD1
abundance: many
j_gene: TRBJ2-7
len: 14
v_gene: TRBV5-4

CDR3aa: CASSLGERGGYTF
CDR3nt: TGTGCCAGCAGTTTAGGCGAACGAGGTGGCTACACCTTC
d_gene: .
abundance: few
j_gene: TRBJ1-2
len: 13
v_gene: TRBV12-3/TRBV12-4

CDR3aa: CASSLSRLAGENEQFF
CDR3nt: TGCGCCAGCAGCTTATCCAGACTAGCGGGAGAAAATGAGCAGTTCTTC
d_gene: TRBD2
abundance: few
j_gene: TRBJ2-1
len: 16
v_gene: TRBV5-1

CDR3aa: CASSPIPLHYRGGPRLQQFF
CDR3nt: TGCGCCAGCAGCCCGATACCCCTTCATTACAGGGGTGGACCTCGCTTACAGCAGTTCTTC
d_gene: TRBD1
abundance: many
j_gene: TRBJ2-1
len: 20
v_gene: TRBV4-1

CDR3aa: CSVKRETQYF
CDR3nt: TGCAGCGTTAAGAGAGAGACCCAGTACTTC
d_gene: .
abundance: few
j_gene: TRBJ2-5
len: 10
v_gene: TRBV29-1

CDR3aa: CASSVGTSNSYEQYF
CDR3nt: TGTGCCAGCTCAGTCGGGACTAGCAACTCCTACGAGCAGTACTTC
d_gene: TRBD2
abundance: few
j_gene: TRBJ2-7
len: 15
v_gene: TRBV18

CDR3aa: CASSPSAGAGGELFF
CDR3nt: TGTGCCAGCAGCCCTTCAGCGGGAGCGGGCGGGGAGCTGTTTTTT
d_gene: TRBD2
abundance: few
j_gene: TRBJ2-2
len: 15
v_gene: TRBV7-3

CDR3aa: CASSLTGGGPYNEQFF
CDR3nt: TGCGCCAGCAGCTTGACGGGAGGGGGCCCCTACAATGAGCAGTTCTTC
d_gene: .
abundance: .
j_gene: TRBJ2-1
len: 16
v_gene: TRBV5-1

CDR3aa: CSVQGGVGSPLHF
CDR3nt: TGCAGCGTACAAGGGGGGGTTGGCTCACCCCTCCACTTT
d_gene: .
abundance: many
j_gene: TRBJ1-6
len: 13
v_gene: TRBV29-1

CDR3aa: CSARTTAWDTQYF
CDR3nt: TGCAGTGCTAGAACTACAGCGTGGGATACGCAGTATTTT
d_gene: .
abundance: few
j_gene: TRBJ2-3
len: 13
v_gene: TRBV20-1

CDR3aa: CSASRSSEKLFF
CDR3nt: TGCAGTGCTAGTCGAAGCAGCGAAAAACTGTTTTTT
d_gene: .
abundance: .
j_gene: TRBJ1-4
len: 12
v_gene: TRBV20-1

CDR3aa: CATSDSKGLRHYGYTF
CDR3nt: TGTGCCACCAGTGATTCAAAGGGTCTCCGCCACTATGGCTACACCTTC
d_gene: .
abundance: many
j_gene: TRBJ1-2
len: 16
v_gene: TRBV24-1

CDR3aa: CAWSAPSGKPLTF
CDR3nt: TGTGCCTGGAGTGCCCCTTCTGGGAAGCCCCTGACTTTC
d_gene: .
abundance: many
j_gene: TRBJ2-6
len: 13
v_gene: TRBV30

CDR3aa: CATRSTSGREQYF
CDR3nt: TGTGCCACCCGCTCGACTAGCGGAAGGGAGCAGTACTTC
d_gene: TRBD2
abundance: many
j_gene: TRBJ2-7
len: 13
v_gene: TRBV24-1

CDR3aa: CASSFSGQGGGELFF
CDR3nt: TGTGCCAGCAGCTTCTCCGGACAGGGCGGGGGGGAGCTGTTTTTT
d_gene: TRBD1
abundance: .
j_gene: TRBJ2-2
len: 15
v_gene: TRBV7-3

CDR3aa: CASREGNNSPLHF
CDR3nt: TGTGCCAGCAGGGAGGGGAATAATTCACCCCTCCACTTT
d_gene: .
abundance: many
j_gene: TRBJ1-6
len: 13
v_gene: TRBV12-3/TRBV12-4